The text below deals with one T cell receptor (beta chain). The record originates from a study of CD8 T cells in ankylosing spondylitis. Trimming removed 5 bases from V and 8 bases from J, with 18 bases in between. The length of the CDR3 is 15 residues. Germline V lookup: CDR1 SEHNR, CDR2 FQNEAQ (reference sequence). From the 5' RACE reads, TCRdb called clonotypes with MiXCR, one entry per CDR3 protein. This table holds some 30,000 distinct CDR3 sequences, 12% to 15% found once. This clonotype was sampled from a male donor with ankylosing spondylitis or in good health (not recorded which). This chain joins TRBV7-9 and TRBJ1-4; no clear D gene. Sequencing used blood. The CDR3 reads CASSIGPSEAEKLFF. The CDR3, as DNA: TGTGCCAGCAGCATAGGCCCATCCGAGGCGGAAAAACTGTTTTTT.